This T cell receptor (beta chain) was profiled in a study of T cells after yellow fever vaccination. Study-wide points: The secondary response peaked faster, at day 5 versus 15, but was weaker. Contaminating bulk clonotypes could be abundant in FACS-sorted repertoires. Reappearance after the booster was observed for most primary-vaccination clones (roughly 97% CD4, less than 90% CD8).

In this sample, this clonotype turned up a few times. Its target is not known. Production of TCR cDNA was by 5'RACE template switching, which also added a universal primer site and UMIs. TCRdb processed the 5' RACE reads anew with MiXCR; each CDR3 protein has one entry. The sample shows about 170,000 distinct CDR3 sequences, about 11% of them seen only once. With 2 bases clipped from V and 3 bases from J, the junction kept 0 bases outside the gene matches. Germline V gene data show CDR1 as MNHEY and CDR2 as SVGAGI. The CDR3 is 13 amino acids. The rearrangement links TRBV6-5 to TRBJ2-5, with TRBD2 matching over 7 bases. Sequenced material: CD8+ T cells sorted from PBMCs, taken 15 days after the yellow fever booster vaccination. The clonotype originates from a young man who received the YFV17D yellow fever vaccine. The CDR3 loop is CASSYGGEETQYF. In DNA form, the CDR3 reads TGTGCCAGCAGTTACGGGGGGGAAGAGACCCAGTACTTC.